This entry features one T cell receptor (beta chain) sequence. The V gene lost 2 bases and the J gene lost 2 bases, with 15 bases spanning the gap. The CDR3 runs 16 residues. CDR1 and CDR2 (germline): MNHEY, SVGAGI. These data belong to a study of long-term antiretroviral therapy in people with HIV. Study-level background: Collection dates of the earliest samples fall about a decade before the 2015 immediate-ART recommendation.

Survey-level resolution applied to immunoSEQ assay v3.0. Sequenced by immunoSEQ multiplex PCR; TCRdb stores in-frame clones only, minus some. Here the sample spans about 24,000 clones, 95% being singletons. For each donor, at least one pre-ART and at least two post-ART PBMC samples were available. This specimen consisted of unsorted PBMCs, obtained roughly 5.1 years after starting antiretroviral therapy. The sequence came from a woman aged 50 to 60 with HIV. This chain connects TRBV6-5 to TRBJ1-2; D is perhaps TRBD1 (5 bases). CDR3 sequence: CASSYTPTGPNYGYTF. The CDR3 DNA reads TGTGCCAGCAGTTACACCCCCACGGGACCAAACTATGGCTACACCTTC.